This T cell receptor (beta chain) was recovered during a study of blood T cell repertoires in COVID-19 (dated by TCRdb to 2018 to 2021). Background for the entire study: Samples covering the acute and convalescent phases of COVID-19 were provided by collaborators in the United States, Italy and Spain. Samples came from the ongoing ImmuneRACE study (first 160 participants) plus 1,254 subjects from 6 global collaborators. The prospective study material was composed of cDNA or gDNA derived from T cells, B-cell-depleted T cells, or PBMCs. The repertoires were released in a freely available public database intended as a resource for research on the immune response to SARS-CoV-2. Sample metadata almost always included a de-identified subject ID, COVID-19 status, age in years and sex. HLA class I and class II types, where available, came from metadata supplied by the sample provider rather than from assay-based typing. Subjects who had been exposed to COVID-19, were actively infected with it, or had recovered from it provided the deeply sampled blood TCRbeta repertoires that made up the dataset. On the study overall, not on this receptor specifically: The quantity of clinical and demographic metadata differed by source and by participant and was supplied without curation.

Of note for this clone: Its antigen has not been determined. No base quality values were provided; no much bigger clone lies one nucleotide off.

Per the germline V gene, SGHTA is the CDR1 and FQGNSA is the CDR2. Trimmed from V: 1 base; trimmed from J: 5 bases; junction bases lacking a gene match: 4. The CDR3 goes from the cysteine to the phenylalanine over 14 residues. Here the CDR3 DNA is all that survives: 42 bases in frame from base 1. TCRbeta CDR3 regions were amplified from genomic DNA by means of the immunoSEQ Assay, a bias-controlled multiplex PCR. In the paper's pipeline: Within the assay, amplification of reference gene primers was used to estimate how many nucleated cells each sample contained. Sequence reads were collapsed and filtered to measure the absolute abundance of every unique TCRbeta CDR3 rearrangement. Productive Simpson clonality was computed per sample as the square root of Simpson's diversity index over productive rearrangements. Entries here come from immuneACCESS through TCRdb and include only in-frame sequences with V and J called. Some clones fail to appear in such tables; in the studies checked, an unresolved V gene covers under half of the shortfall, and the cause of the remainder is unknown. V and J calls and clone size are copied from that table; D and trimming were computed from the DNA. For this sample the table gives about 400,000 clones, of which more than 80% were detected only once. More than 0.95% of the sample rests with the top ten.

Whole blood was collected in K2EDTA tubes by collaborating institutions according to the institutions' own protocols. For TCRbeta analysis, collaborator samples were shipped as frozen whole blood, as isolated PBMCs, or as DNA extracted from either sample type. The chain is made from TRBV7-2 and TRBJ1-1, and 7 junction bases match TRBD1. This receptor was taken from a man aged 35-49 years with acute or convalescent COVID-19. The sequencing input was peripheral blood. For the CDR3, the sequence is CASSLVPGGTEAFF. The bases are TGTGCCAGCAGCTTAGTTCCAGGGGGAACTGAAGCTTTCTTT.